This TCR beta chain appears in the sequencing data of a study of blood T cells in healthy people across ages. The ends were cut back, 6 bases at V and 2 bases at J, with 16 bases in the middle. CDR1 and CDR2 from the germline V gene are SEHNR and FQNEAQ (reference sequence). The CDR3 covers 15 residues. The authors ran a second PCR of 7 to 11 cycles using a sample-barcoded 5' primer and a J-beta primer mix. TCRdb recomputed calls from the 5' RACE reads with MiXCR, one row per CDR3 protein. Among hundreds of thousands of distinct CDR3 sequences listed, about 36% were seen once. A note on this clonotype: A read error may be the cause here, since a much bigger clone is one base away.

Source material: blood. V usage is TRBV7-9 and J usage is TRBJ2-5, with D tentatively TRBD2 (5 bases). This sequence originates from a young man in good health. Here the CDR3 reads CASSLTRGNQETQYF. CDR3 bases: TGTGCCAGCAGTCTTACCCGGGGTAATCAAGAGACCCAGTACTTC.